These T cell receptor beta chains were read from a single sample in a study of T cells in Graves' hyperthyroidism and ophthalmopathy. TCRdb re-analysed the multiplex PCR reads in MiXCR, keeping a single row per CDR3 protein. The sample carries a few hundred thousand distinct CDR3 sequences, about 15% recorded once. The specimen sequenced was blood. These receptors were collected from a woman aged 25 to 39 with Graves' hyperthyroidism. Both conserved end residues are part of each CDR3.

J | V | CDR3
TRBJ1-1 | TRBV6-1 | CASRAPKGNTEAFF
TRBJ1-2 | TRBV13 | CASSSLTGDHYGYTF
TRBJ1-3 | TRBV19 | CASSTGGDGNTIYF
TRBJ2-7 | TRBV9 | CASSVDGTASYEQYF
TRBJ2-1 | TRBV29-1 | CSVQGLAGTLEQFF
TRBJ2-3 | TRBV20-1 | CSAINGLAGDTQYF
TRBJ2-1 | TRBV10-3 | CAISETSGRTDNEQFF
TRBJ1-1 | TRBV6-1 | CASSGFGTGTTEAFF
TRBJ1-5 | TRBV19 | CASNRDVGPQHF
TRBJ2-1 | TRBV18 | CASSPRTGLDEQFF
TRBJ2-1 | TRBV28 | CASSLLAGGINEQFF
TRBJ2-4 | TRBV28 | CASRSEWRAGDENIQYF
TRBJ2-7 | TRBV19 | CASSTPGLASHEQYF
TRBJ2-1 | TRBV5-1 | CASSLTSGRGTDEQFF
TRBJ1-1 | TRBV2 | CASSLRTGMASTEAFF
TRBJ2-1 | TRBV20-1 | CSAIRGSSYNEQFF
TRBJ1-5 | TRBV6-1 | CASAQDSNQPQHF
TRBJ1-2 | TRBV7-9 | CASSIETGTLEVGYTF
TRBJ2-7 | TRBV28 | CASSPPFYEQYF
TRBJ2-7 | TRBV30 | CAWEPGQRGEQYF
TRBJ1-6 | TRBV6-1 | CASRGAGEAYNSPLHF
TRBJ2-1 | TRBV14 | CASKRSSYNEQFF